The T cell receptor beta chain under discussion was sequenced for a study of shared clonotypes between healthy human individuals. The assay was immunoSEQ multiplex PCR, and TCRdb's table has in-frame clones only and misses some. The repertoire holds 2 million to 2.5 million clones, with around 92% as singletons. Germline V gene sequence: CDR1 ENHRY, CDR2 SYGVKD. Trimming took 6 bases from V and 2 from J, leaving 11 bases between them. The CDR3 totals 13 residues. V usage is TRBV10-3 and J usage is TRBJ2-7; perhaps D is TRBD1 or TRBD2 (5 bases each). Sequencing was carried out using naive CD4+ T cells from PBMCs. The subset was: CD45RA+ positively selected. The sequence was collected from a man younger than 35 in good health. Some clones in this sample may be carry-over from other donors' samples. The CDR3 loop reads CAISRDAAYEQYF. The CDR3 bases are TGTGCCATCAGCCGGGACGCGGCCTACGAGCAGTACTTC.